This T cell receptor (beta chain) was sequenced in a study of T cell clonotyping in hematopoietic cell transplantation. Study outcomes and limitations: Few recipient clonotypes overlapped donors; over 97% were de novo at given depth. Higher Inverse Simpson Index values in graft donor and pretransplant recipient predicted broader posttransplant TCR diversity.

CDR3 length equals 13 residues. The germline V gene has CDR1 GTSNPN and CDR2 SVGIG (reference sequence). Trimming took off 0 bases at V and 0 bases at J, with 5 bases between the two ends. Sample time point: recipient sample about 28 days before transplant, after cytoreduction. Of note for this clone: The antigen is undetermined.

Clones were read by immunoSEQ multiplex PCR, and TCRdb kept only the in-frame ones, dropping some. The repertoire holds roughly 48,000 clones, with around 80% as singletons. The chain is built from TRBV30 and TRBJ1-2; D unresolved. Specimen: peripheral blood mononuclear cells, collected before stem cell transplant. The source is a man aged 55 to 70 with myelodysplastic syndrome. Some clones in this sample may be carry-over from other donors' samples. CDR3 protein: CAWSVEANYGYTF. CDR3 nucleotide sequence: TGTGCCTGGAGTGTAGAGGCTAACTATGGCTACACCTTC.